These T cell receptor beta chains were read from a single sample in a study of T cell responses to AZD1222 COVID-19 vaccine. This table comes from immunoSEQ multiplex PCR, and its TCRdb copy is limited to in-frame clones, with some not included. The data show 90,000 to 150,000 clones, about 87% seen once. Here the sequenced sample was peripheral blood, taken on day 0 of AZD1222 vaccination. Receptors originate from an adult in good health. Both conserved end residues are part of each CDR3. The order of the fields is V gene, J gene, clone size, D gene, CDR3 DNA, CDR3 protein. The D gene is left open where the match is weak. Not every row has a clone size; where given, it reads once, few, many or a size class.

TRBV11-2,TRBJ2-1,NA,NA,TGTGCCAGCAGCTGGGGAGACACCTACAATGAGCAGTTCTTC,CASSWGDTYNEQFF
TRBV4-2,TRBJ2-1,NA,TRBD2,TGTGCCAGCAGCCCACGCCAACTAGCGGGAGGTGAGCAGTTCTTC,CASSPRQLAGGEQFF
TRBV6-5,TRBJ2-7,NA,NA,TGTGCCACTGTGAGGACAGAATCGAACTACGAGCAGTACTTC,CATVRTESNYEQYF
TRBV12-3/TRBV12-4,TRBJ1-2,NA,NA,TGTGCCAGCAGTTCCGGGGTCTACTATGGCTACACCTTC,CASSSGVYYGYTF
TRBV19,TRBJ1-1,NA,NA,TGTGCCAGTAGTATAGATCTTCGGGGCGCTTTCACTGAAGCTTTCTTT,CASSIDLRGAFTEAFF
TRBV28,TRBJ1-3,NA,NA,TGTGCCAGCAGTTTCGAAACAGTGGGGCTCTCTGGAAACACCATATATTTT,CASSFETVGLSGNTIYF
TRBV2,TRBJ1-1,NA,NA,TGTGCCACCAATTGGGGTGGGGTGAACACTGAAGCTTTCTTT,CATNWGGVNTEAFF
TRBV7-7,TRBJ2-2,once,NA,TGTGCTAGCAGCTTAGCTGGGGACGCCGGGGAGCTGTTTTTT,CASSLAGDAGELFF
TRBV28,TRBJ2-5,NA,NA,TGTGCCAGCAGATCCGGGACGTTTGAGACCCAGTACTTC,CASRSGTFETQYF
TRBV7-3,TRBJ2-4,NA,TRBD2,TGTGCCAGCAGCTCGACCGGGACTAGCGGAAACATTCAGTACTTC,CASSSTGTSGNIQYF
TRBV7-9,TRBJ1-2,NA,TRBD1,TGTGCCAGCAGCCCAGGGGGGGCCAACTATGGCTACACCTTC,CASSPGGANYGYTF
TRBV15,TRBJ1-3,NA,TRBD1,TGTGCCACCAGCAGGGTACAGGGGGCAGGAAACACCATATATTTT,CATSRVQGAGNTIYF
TRBV5-1,TRBJ2-7,NA,NA,TGCGCCAGCAGCTTGGTGGGCAGCCAATACGAGCAGTACTTC,CASSLVGSQYEQYF
TRBV5-1,TRBJ2-1,NA,TRBD1,TGCGCCAGCAGCGGACAGGGGGCCGATGAGCAGTTCTTC,CASSGQGADEQFF
TRBV6-6,TRBJ2-7,NA,TRBD1,TGTGCCAGCAGCCCCCCTCCACGGACAGGGGGCCACGAGCAGTACTTC,CASSPPPRTGGHEQYF
TRBV9,TRBJ2-3,once,TRBD2,TGTGCCAGCAGCGTAGGTAGCGGGAGAAGAACAGATACGCAGTATTTT,CASSVGSGRRTDTQYF
TRBV19,TRBJ1-5,NA,NA,TGTGCCAGTAGTTTTCGAGAGAATCAGCCCCAGCATTTT,CASSFRENQPQHF
TRBV28,TRBJ1-2,NA,TRBD1,TGTGCCACTGCGGACAGGGGCTATGGCTACACCTTC,CATADRGYGYTF
TRBV29-1,TRBJ1-2,NA,NA,TGCAGCGTTGATAGTGCCAGCCTAAACTATGGCTACACCTTC,CSVDSASLNYGYTF
TRBV29-1,TRBJ1-2,NA,TRBD1,TGCAGCGGGGACAGGCTAGATGGCTACACCTTC,CSGDRLDGYTF
TRBV20-1,TRBJ1-5,NA,NA,TGCAGTGCTAGTGCCGGGTCGCATAGCAATCAGCCCCAGCATTTT,CSASAGSHSNQPQHF
TRBV30,TRBJ1-1,once,NA,TGTGCCTGGAGCCCGGGGGCTGGCACTGAAGCTTTCTTT,CAWSPGAGTEAFF
TRBV4-2,TRBJ1-6,NA,NA,TGTGCCAGCTTAGAACAGGGATCATTCCACTTT,CASLEQGSFHF
TRBV27,TRBJ2-4,NA,NA,TGTGCCAGCAGTCCCAGTCCCCCCGTAGGGAAAAACATTCAGTACTTC,CASSPSPPVGKNIQYF
TRBV24-1,TRBJ1-1,NA,NA,TGTGCCACCAGTGAGGGGGGACACGGGAACACTGAAGCTTTCTTT,CATSEGGHGNTEAFF
TRBV6-5,TRBJ1-6,NA,NA,TGTGCCAGCGCCCTTTGGGCAGGGAATTCACCCCTCCACTTT,CASALWAGNSPLHF
TRBV5-4,TRBJ1-4,NA,NA,TGTGCCAGCAGCCCCTCGGGGGGGCGGTATGAAAAACTGTTTTTT,CASSPSGGRYEKLFF
TRBV9,TRBJ1-6,once,NA,TGTGCCAGCAGCCCCCGGACCGAAAATTCACCCCTCCACTTT,CASSPRTENSPLHF
TRBV11-2,TRBJ1-2,NA,TRBD1,TGTGCCAGCAGCTTATCCCAGGGACAGGGCTACACCTTC,CASSLSQGQGYTF
TRBV30,TRBJ1-2,NA,NA,TGTGCCTGGAGCGACCTACACAGGGACCTCAACTATGGCTACACCTTC,CAWSDLHRDLNYGYTF
TRBV30,TRBJ2-3,NA,NA,TGTGCCTGGAGTGTTGGCCTAGATACGCAGTATTTT,CAWSVGLDTQYF
TRBV5-1,TRBJ2-7,NA,NA,TGCGCCAGCAGCTTGTTACCTGCGGTAACCTACGAGCAGTACTTC,CASSLLPAVTYEQYF
TRBV20-1,TRBJ1-2,NA,NA,TGCAGTGCTAGTTTGGCGACGGATTATGGCTACACCTTC,CSASLATDYGYTF
TRBV24-1,TRBJ1-1,once,NA,TGTGCCACTTCGGGGGAGTTAAACACTGAAGCTTTCTTT,CATSGELNTEAFF
TRBV7-8,TRBJ2-1,NA,TRBD1,TGTGCCAGCAGCTTCCAACTAGGACAGGCTTTATACAATGAGCAGTTCTTC,CASSFQLGQALYNEQFF
TRBV7-2,TRBJ1-5,NA,NA,TGTGCCAGCAGCTTGTCGGGACACCCAAATCAGCCCCAGCATTTT,CASSLSGHPNQPQHF
TRBV19,TRBJ1-2,NA,NA,TGTGCCAGTAGAATGGGCAGATACTATGGCTACACCTTC,CASRMGRYYGYTF
TRBV9,TRBJ2-3,NA,TRBD1,TGTGCCAGCAGCGCCCGACCAGGGGGCACGCAGTATTTT,CASSARPGGTQYF
TRBV10-2,TRBJ2-7,NA,NA,TGCGCCAGCATAGACAGCCTCTCCTACGAGCAGTACTTC,CASIDSLSYEQYF
TRBV11-3,TRBJ2-1,NA,NA,TGTGCCAGCAGCTTAACGGGCCTAGCTTCCAATGAGCAGTTCTTC,CASSLTGLASNEQFF
TRBV2,TRBJ1-2,NA,NA,TGTGCCAGCAGTGACGGTCAAGGCTATGGCTACACCTTC,CASSDGQGYGYTF
TRBV5-1,TRBJ2-7,NA,TRBD1,TGCGCCAGCAGCTTACCACCGCTTACAGGGGGTTACGAGCAGTACTTC,CASSLPPLTGGYEQYF
TRBV7-3,TRBJ2-1,NA,TRBD1,TGTGCCAGCAGCTGGCGAGAGGGGGCGGAGCAGTTCTTC,CASSWREGAEQFF
TRBV6-4,TRBJ1-2,NA,NA,TGTGCCAGCACTCCTAGGGCAGGAGGCGACTATGGCTACACCTTC,CASTPRAGGDYGYTF
TRBV7-7,TRBJ1-5,once,TRBD1,TGTGCTAGCAGCCGCCAGGGGGCGCCAGGGGGCTGCCATAAGCCCCAGCATTTT,CASSRQGAPGGCHKPQHF
TRBV27,TRBJ1-2,NA,NA,TGTGCCAGCAATCTATTGGGGGGCGCATATGGCTACACCTTC,CASNLLGGAYGYTF
TRBV7-9,TRBJ2-7,NA,NA,TGTGCCAGCAGCTCAGGGGTTGGGCCCGAGCAGTACTTC,CASSSGVGPEQYF
TRBV19,TRBJ1-4,NA,TRBD1,TGTGCCAGTAGCAGCGGACAGGGCGGTGAAAAACTGTTTTTT,CASSSGQGGEKLFF
TRBV19,TRBJ1-2,NA,NA,TGTGCCAGTAGTATCAGGACGGAAAACTATGGCTACACCTTC,CASSIRTENYGYTF
TRBV7-8,TRBJ2-5,NA,TRBD2,TGTGCCAGCAGCTTAGGGGGGGTAGCGGGAGGTGGAGAGACCCAGTACTTC,CASSLGGVAGGGETQYF
TRBV6-1,TRBJ1-1,NA,NA,TGTGCCAGCAGTGAAGCATGGGCTACCTCACGGGCTTTCTTT,CASSEAWATSRAFF
TRBV6-5,TRBJ2-7,NA,NA,TGTGCCAGCTCTAAGGGCAGATCCTACGAGCAGTACTTC,CASSKGRSYEQYF
TRBV7-9,TRBJ1-1,NA,NA,TGTGCCAGCAGCCCAACAGGGAACACTGAAGCTTTCTTT,CASSPTGNTEAFF
TRBV9,TRBJ2-7,NA,NA,TGTGCCAGCAGCGTAGCGCCATCCTACGAGCAGTACTTC,CASSVAPSYEQYF
TRBV19,TRBJ1-4,NA,NA,TGTGCCAGTAGTATACGGGGGGAGGCAAAACTGTTTTTT,CASSIRGEAKLFF